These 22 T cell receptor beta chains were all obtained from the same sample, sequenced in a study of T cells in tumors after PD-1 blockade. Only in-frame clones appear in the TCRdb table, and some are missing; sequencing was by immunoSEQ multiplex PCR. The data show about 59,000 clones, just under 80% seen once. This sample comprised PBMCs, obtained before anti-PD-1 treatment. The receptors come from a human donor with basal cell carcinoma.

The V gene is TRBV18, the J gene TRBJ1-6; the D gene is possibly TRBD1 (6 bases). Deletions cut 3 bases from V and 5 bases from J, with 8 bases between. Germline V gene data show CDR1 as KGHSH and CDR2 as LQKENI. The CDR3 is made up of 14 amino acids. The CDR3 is CASSPDRNNSPLHF. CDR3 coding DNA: TGTGCCAGCTCACCCGACAGGAATAATTCACCCCTCCACTTT.

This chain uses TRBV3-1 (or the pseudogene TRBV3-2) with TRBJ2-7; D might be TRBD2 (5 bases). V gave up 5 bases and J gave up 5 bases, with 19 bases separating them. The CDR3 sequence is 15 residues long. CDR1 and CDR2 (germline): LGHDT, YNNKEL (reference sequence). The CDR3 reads CASSSSRTQFDEQYF. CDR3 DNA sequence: TGTGCCAGCAGCAGCTCCCGGACTCAGTTCGACGAGCAGTACTTC.

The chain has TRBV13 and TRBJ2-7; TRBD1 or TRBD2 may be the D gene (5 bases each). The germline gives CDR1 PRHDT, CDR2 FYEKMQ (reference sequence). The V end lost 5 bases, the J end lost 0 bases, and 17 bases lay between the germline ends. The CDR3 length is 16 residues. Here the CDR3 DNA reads TGTGCCAGCAGCCCTGGGACGGCAGGGAGCTCCTACGAGCAGTACTTC. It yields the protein CASSPGTAGSSYEQYF.

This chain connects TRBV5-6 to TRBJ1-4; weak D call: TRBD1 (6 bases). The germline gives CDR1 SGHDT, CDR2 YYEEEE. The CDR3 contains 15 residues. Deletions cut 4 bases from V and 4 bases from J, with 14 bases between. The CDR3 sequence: CASSKSRTVNEKLFF. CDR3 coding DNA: TGTGCCAGCAGCAAATCACGGACAGTTAATGAAAAACTGTTTTTT. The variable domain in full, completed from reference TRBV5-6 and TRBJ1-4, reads DAGVTQSPTHLIKTRGQQVTLRCSPKSGHDTVSWYQQALGQGPQFIFQYYEEEERQRGNFPDRFSGHQFPNYSSELNVNALLLGDSALYLCASSKSRTVNEKLFFGSGTQLSVL.

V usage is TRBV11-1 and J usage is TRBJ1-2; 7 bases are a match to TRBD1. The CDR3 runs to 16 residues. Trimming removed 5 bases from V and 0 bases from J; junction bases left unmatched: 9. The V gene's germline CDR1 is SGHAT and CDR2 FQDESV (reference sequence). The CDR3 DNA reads TGTGCCAGCAGCCCAAGCGGGACAGCAACTAACTATGGCTACACCTTC. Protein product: CASSPSGTATNYGYTF. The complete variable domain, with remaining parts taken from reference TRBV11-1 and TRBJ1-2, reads EAEVAQSPRYKITEKSQAVAFWCDPISGHATLYWYRQILGQGPELLVQFQDESVVDDSQLPKDRFSAERLKGVDSTLKIQPAELGDSAMYLCASSPSGTATNYGYTFGSGTRLTVV.

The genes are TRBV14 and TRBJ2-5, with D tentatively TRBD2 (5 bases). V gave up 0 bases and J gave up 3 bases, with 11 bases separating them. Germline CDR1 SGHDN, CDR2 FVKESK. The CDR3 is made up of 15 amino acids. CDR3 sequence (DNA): TGTGCCAGCAGCCAAGACCGAACTAGAAAAGAGACCCAGTACTTC. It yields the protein CASSQDRTRKETQYF.

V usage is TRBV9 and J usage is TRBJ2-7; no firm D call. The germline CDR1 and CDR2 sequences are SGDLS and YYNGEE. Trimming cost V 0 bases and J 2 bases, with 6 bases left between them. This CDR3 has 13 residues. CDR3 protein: CASSVGEAYEQYF. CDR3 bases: TGTGCCAGCAGCGTAGGGGAAGCCTACGAGCAGTACTTC.

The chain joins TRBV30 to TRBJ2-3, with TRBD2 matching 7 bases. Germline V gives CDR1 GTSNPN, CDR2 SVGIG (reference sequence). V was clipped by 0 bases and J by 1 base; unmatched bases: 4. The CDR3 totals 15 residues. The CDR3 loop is CAWSVGRVGTDTQYF. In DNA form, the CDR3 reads TGTGCCTGGAGTGTTGGGAGGGTTGGCACAGATACGCAGTATTTT.

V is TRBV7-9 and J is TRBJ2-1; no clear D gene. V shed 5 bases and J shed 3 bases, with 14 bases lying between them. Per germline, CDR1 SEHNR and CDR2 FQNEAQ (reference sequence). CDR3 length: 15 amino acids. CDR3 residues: CASSPDPGGYNEQFF. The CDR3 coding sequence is TGTGCCAGCAGCCCGGACCCGGGCGGCTACAATGAGCAGTTCTTC. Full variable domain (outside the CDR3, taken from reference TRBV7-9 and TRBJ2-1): DTGVSQNPRHKITKRGQNVTFRCDPISEHNRLYWYRQTLGQGPEFLTYFQNEAQLEKSRLLSDRFSAERPKGSFSTLEIQRTEQGDSAMYLCASSPDPGGYNEQFFGPGTRLTVL.

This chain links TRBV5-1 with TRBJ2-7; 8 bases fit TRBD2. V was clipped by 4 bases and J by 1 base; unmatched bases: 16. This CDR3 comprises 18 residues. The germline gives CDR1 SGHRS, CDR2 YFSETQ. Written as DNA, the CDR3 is TGCGCCAGCAGCGCCGGTCTTGGCGGGGGGATAGGGTCCTACGAGCAGTACTTC. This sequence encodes CASSAGLGGGIGSYEQYF. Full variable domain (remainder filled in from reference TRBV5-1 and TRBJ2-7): KAGVTQTPRYLIKTRGQQVTLSCSPISGHRSVSWYQQTPGQGLQFLFEYFSETQRNKGNFPGRFSGRQFSNSRSEMNVSTLELGDSALYLCASSAGLGGGIGSYEQYFGPGTRLTVT.

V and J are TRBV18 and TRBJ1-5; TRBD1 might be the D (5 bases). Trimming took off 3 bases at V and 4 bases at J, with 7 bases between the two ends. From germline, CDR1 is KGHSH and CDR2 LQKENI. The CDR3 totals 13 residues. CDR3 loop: CASSPGENQPQHF. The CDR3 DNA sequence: TGTGCCAGCTCACCGGGGGAAAATCAGCCCCAGCATTTT. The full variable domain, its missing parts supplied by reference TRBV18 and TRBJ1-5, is NAGVMQNPRHLVRRRGQEARLRCSPMKGHSHVYWYRQLPEEGLKFMVYLQKENIIDESGMPKERFSAEFPKEGPSILRIQQVVRGDSAAYFCASSPGENQPQHFGDGTRLSIL.

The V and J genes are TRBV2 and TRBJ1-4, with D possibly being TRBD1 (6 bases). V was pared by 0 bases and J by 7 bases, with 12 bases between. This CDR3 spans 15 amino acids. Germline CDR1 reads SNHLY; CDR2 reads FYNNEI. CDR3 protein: CASSEAAGAFEKLFF. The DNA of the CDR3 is TGTGCCAGCAGTGAAGCCGCGGGGGCGTTTGAAAAACTGTTTTTT. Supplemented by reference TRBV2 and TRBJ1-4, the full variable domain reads EPEVTQTPSHQVTQMGQEVILRCVPISNHLYFYWYRQILGQKVEFLVSFYNNEISEKSEIFDDQFSVERPDGSNFTLKIRSTKLEDSAMYFCASSEAAGAFEKLFFGSGTQLSVL.

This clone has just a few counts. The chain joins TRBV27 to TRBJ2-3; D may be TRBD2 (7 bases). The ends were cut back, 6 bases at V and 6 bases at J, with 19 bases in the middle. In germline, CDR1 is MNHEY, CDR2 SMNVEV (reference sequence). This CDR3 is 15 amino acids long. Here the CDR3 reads CASRTGLDFFDTQYF. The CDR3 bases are TGTGCCAGCAGGACAGGACTAGATTTTTTCGATACGCAGTATTTT.

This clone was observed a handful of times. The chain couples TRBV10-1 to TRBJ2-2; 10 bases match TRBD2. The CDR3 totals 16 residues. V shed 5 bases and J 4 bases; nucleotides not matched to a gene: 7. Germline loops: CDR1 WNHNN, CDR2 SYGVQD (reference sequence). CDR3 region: CASSTRTSGTTGELFF. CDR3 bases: TGCGCCAGCAGTACTCGGACTAGCGGTACCACCGGGGAGCTGTTTTTT.

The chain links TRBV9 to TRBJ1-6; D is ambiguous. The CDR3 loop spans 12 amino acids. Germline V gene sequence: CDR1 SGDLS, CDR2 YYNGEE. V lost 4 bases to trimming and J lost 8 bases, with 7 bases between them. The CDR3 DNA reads TGTGCCAGCAGCTCCCCGGATTCACCCCTCCACTTT. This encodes CASSSPDSPLHF.

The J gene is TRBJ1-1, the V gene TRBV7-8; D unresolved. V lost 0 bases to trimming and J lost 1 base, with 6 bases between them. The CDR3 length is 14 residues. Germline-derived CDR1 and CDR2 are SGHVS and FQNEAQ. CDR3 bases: TGTGCCAGCAGCTTAGCAGGCAGGAACACTGAAGCTTTCTTT. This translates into CASSLAGRNTEAFF.

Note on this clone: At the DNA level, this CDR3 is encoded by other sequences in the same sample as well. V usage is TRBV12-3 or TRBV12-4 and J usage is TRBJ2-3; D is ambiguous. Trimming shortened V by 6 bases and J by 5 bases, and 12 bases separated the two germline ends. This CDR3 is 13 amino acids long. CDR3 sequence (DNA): TGTGCCAGCAGACGACAAGGGCTAGATACGCAGTATTTT. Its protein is CASRRQGLDTQYF.

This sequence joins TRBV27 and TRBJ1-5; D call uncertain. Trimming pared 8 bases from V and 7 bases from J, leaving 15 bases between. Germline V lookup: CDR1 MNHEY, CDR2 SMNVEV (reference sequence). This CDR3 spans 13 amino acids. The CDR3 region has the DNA TGTGCCAGCCTTGCTAGGTATGAACAGCCCCAGCATTTT. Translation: CASLARYEQPQHF.

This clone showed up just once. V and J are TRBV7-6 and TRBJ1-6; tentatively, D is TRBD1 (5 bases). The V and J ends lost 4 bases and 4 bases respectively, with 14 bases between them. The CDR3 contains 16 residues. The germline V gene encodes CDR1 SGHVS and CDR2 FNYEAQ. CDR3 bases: TGTGCCAGCAGCTACGAGGGTGGGGGATATAATTCACCCCTCCACTTT. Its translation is CASSYEGGGYNSPLHF.

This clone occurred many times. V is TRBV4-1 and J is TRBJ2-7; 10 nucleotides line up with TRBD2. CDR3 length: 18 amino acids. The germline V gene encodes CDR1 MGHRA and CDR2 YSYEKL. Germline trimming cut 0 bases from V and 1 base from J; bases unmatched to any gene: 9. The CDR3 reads CASSQETPSGGPSYEQYF. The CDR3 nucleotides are TGCGCCAGCAGCCAAGAGACGCCTAGCGGGGGTCCTTCCTACGAGCAGTACTTC.

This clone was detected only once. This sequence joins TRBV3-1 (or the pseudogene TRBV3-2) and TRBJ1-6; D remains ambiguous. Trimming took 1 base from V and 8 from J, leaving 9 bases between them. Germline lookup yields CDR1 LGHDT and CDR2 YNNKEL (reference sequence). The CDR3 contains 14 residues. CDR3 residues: CASSQVTGYSPLHF. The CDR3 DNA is TGTGCCAGCAGCCAAGTAACGGGGTATTCACCCCTCCACTTT.

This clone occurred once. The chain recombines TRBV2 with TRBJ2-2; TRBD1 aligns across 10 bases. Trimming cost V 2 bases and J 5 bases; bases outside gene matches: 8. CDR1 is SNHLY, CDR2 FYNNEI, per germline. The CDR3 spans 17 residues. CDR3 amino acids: CASSERPWGQGTGELFF. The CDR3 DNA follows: TGTGCCAGCAGTGAAAGGCCTTGGGGACAGGGGACCGGGGAGCTGTTTTTT.